This T cell receptor (beta chain) comes out of a study of shared clonotypes between healthy human individuals. On the study more broadly: CD4 naive cells filled three plates per donor, CD4 memory three, CD8 naive two and CD8 memory one.

CD8 cells classed as naive were CD45RO-negative and positively selected for CCR7, excluding terminally differentiated effector memory CD45RA+ cells. Germline lookup yields CDR1 MNHEY and CDR2 SMNVEV (reference sequence). This CDR3 is 14 amino acids long. Between the trimmed V and J ends, which lost 6 bases and 8 bases, there was a span of 14 bases. Some clones are missing from TCRdb's copy, which holds only in-frame ones; the method was immunoSEQ multiplex PCR. This sample has roughly 1,800,000 clones; approximately 94% occur once, and the top ten carry 1.2%. Sequenced material: naive CD8+ T cells sorted from blood. The sequence derives from a young man in good health. The V and J genes are TRBV27 and TRBJ1-6; tentatively, D is TRBD1 (5 bases). Here the CDR3 reads CASSPAGIDSPLHF. For the CDR3, the DNA is TGTGCCAGCAGCCCGGCAGGGATCGATTCACCCCTCCACTTT.